Below are 8 T cell receptor beta chains sequenced from a single sample in a study of PD-1 blockade in classical Hodgkin lymphoma. Using immunoSEQ multiplex PCR, the repertoire was profiled, and TCRdb retains in-frame clones only, with some absent. The data show about 15,000 clones, roughly three quarters seen once. Time point of the sample: cycle 4 day 1 (C4D1), after 6 weeks of nivolumab. Patients all relapsed after autologous stem cell transplantation, and there was variation in brentuximab vedotin exposure. CD4+ T cells were purified from thawed PBMCs by negative selection. The sample was CD4+ T cells from blood, taken before the fourth cycle of nivolumab. These TCRs come from a human donor with classical Hodgkin lymphoma.

This clone was observed a handful of times. The chain employs TRBV5-1 and TRBJ2-7, with D hard to call. The V and J ends lost 5 bases and 6 bases respectively, with 15 bases between them. The CDR3 is 13 amino acids. Germline-derived CDR1 and CDR2 are SGHRS and YFSETQ. The DNA of the CDR3 is TGCGCCAGCAGTCCCCCATCGGCCCTCGAGCAGTACTTC. This encodes CASSPPSALEQYF.

V and J are TRBV6-5 and TRBJ1-2, with 11 bases that match TRBD1. Germline values: CDR1 MNHEY, CDR2 SVGAGI. J lost 7 bases, V lost 2 bases, and 6 bases had no gene match. The CDR3 spans 15 residues. DNA of the CDR3: TGTGCCAGCAGTTACGGCGGACAGGGGGCGGGTGGCTACACCTTC. It codes for CASSYGGQGAGGYTF.

The chain links TRBV6-6 to TRBJ2-1, with D possibly being TRBD1 (5 bases). CDR3 length: 13 residues. Germline V gives CDR1 MNHNY, CDR2 SVGAGI (reference sequence). V was pared by 7 bases and J by 9 bases, with 16 bases between. CDR3 loop: CASTRTLPPEQFF. As DNA, the CDR3 is TGTGCCAGCACCCGGACACTTCCTCCTGAGCAGTTCTTC.

This clone turned up a few times. This chain links TRBV5-1 with TRBJ2-7; 7 nucleotides match TRBD2. The CDR3 consists of 17 residues. Per the germline V gene, CDR1 is SGHRS and CDR2 is YFSETQ. V was pared by 4 bases and J by 4 bases, with 17 bases of the junction left unmatched. The CDR3 region is CASSLYSASGGQYEQYF. The CDR3 coding sequence is TGCGCCAGCAGCCTATACTCTGCTAGCGGAGGGCAGTACGAGCAGTACTTC.

A few counts support this clone. The rearrangement links TRBV4-2 to TRBJ2-3; 7 nucleotides agree with TRBD1. This CDR3 is 15 amino acids long. Germline CDR1 LGHNA, CDR2 YNFKEQ. V was pared by 4 bases and J by 2 bases, with 6 bases of the junction left unmatched. CDR3 DNA sequence: TGTGCCAGCAGCCGTAAAGGGGGCATCACAGATACGCAGTATTTT. Translated: CASSRKGGITDTQYF.

This rearrangement joins TRBV14 to TRBJ2-2, with 7 nucleotides matching TRBD1. The J segment lost 6 bases and the V segment lost 5 bases, leaving 9 bases of the junction unmatched. The CDR3 spans 15 residues. Germline V gene sequence: CDR1 SGHDN, CDR2 FVKESK. CDR3 sequence (DNA): TGTGCCAGCAGCAGGACAGGCTTGGTTGCCGGGGAGCTGTTTTTT. The encoded protein is CASSRTGLVAGELFF.

The chain carries TRBV13 and TRBJ2-3, with a possible D match to TRBD2 (6 bases). The CDR3 runs 16 residues. Germline lookup yields CDR1 PRHDT and CDR2 FYEKMQ (reference sequence). V lost 5 bases and J lost 0, with 15 bases in between. CDR3 sequence reads: CASSHPAGPSTDTQYF. The CDR3 DNA reads TGTGCCAGCAGCCACCCAGCGGGCCCAAGCACAGATACGCAGTATTTT.

The chain has TRBV4-1 and TRBJ1-4, with D tentatively TRBD1 (5 bases). This CDR3 has 16 residues. In germline, CDR1 is MGHRA, CDR2 YSYEKL. Trimming took 1 base from V and 7 from J, leaving 16 bases between them. The CDR3 here is CASSQVGHLGVEKLFF. The CDR3 nucleotides are TGCGCCAGCAGCCAAGTTGGACATCTCGGGGTTGAAAAACTGTTTTTT.